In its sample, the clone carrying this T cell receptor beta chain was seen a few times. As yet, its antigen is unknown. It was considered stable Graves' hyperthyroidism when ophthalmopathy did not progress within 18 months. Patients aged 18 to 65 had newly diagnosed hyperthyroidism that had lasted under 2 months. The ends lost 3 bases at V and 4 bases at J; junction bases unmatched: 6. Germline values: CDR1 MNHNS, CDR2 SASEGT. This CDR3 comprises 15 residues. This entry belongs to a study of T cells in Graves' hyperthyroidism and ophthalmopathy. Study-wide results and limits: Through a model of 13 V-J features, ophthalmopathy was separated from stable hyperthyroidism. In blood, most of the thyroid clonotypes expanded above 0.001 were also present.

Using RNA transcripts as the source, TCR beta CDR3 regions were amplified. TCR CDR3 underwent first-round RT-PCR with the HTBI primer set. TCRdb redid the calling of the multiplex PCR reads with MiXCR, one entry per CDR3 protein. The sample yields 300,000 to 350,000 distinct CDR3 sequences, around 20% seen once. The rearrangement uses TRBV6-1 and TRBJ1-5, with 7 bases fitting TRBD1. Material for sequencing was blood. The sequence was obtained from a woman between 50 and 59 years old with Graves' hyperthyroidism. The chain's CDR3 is CASSEWQGGNQPQHF. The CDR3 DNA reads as TGTGCCAGCAGTGAGTGGCAGGGGGGGAATCAGCCCCAGCATTTT.